The 6 T cell receptor beta chains in this list originate from one sample, sequenced in a study of blood T cell repertoires in COVID-19 (dated by TCRdb to 2019 to 2021). To prepare the library, the immunoSEQ multiplex PCR assay was applied. TCRdb mirrors the immuneACCESS table, restricted to in-frame sequences. Some clones are absent from its copies; in checked studies, under half trace to an unresolved V gene, and the reason for the others is unknown. The sample has approximately 490,000 clones on record, approximately 90% of them singletons. Under 0.75% of the sample goes to the ten largest clones. The material sequenced was PBMCs or T cells enriched from blood (not recorded which). The receptors shown here come from a woman aged 18-30 years who had recovered from COVID-19.

This clone was picked up a small number of times. The chain is built from TRBV2 and TRBJ2-1; TRBD2 matches at 12 bases. The CDR3 is 14 amino acids. V lost 7 bases, J lost 8 bases, and 6 bases stayed unmatched. CDR1 SNHLY and CDR2 FYNNEI come from the germline V gene. Here the CDR3 DNA reads TGTGCCAGCACAACTAGCGGGGGGCTGGATGAGCAGTTCTTC. This gives the protein CASTTSGGLDEQFF.

J is TRBJ1-5 and V is TRBV5-6, with 9 bases lining up with TRBD1. V lost 7 bases to trimming and J lost 7 bases; unmatched junction nucleotides: 9. Germline-derived CDR1 and CDR2 are SGHDT and YYEEEE. The CDR3 loop spans 14 amino acids. In DNA form, the CDR3 reads TGTGCCAGCCATCACGGGACAGGGAACCAGCCCCAGCATTTT. This sequence encodes CASHHGTGNQPQHF.

V and J are TRBV18 and TRBJ1-5; maybe TRBD1 (6 bases). The CDR3 has 15 residues. From germline, CDR1 is KGHSH and CDR2 LQKENI. Trimming shortened V by 4 bases and J by 6 bases, and 16 bases separated the two germline ends. Here the CDR3 reads CASSLAAEGGQPQHF. The CDR3 coding sequence is TGTGCCAGCTCACTAGCAGCCGAAGGGGGTCAGCCCCAGCATTTT.

The chain uses TRBV5-1 and TRBJ1-1; 7 bases align to TRBD1. J gave up 1 base and V 2 bases, and 8 bases lay outside the gene matches. Germline CDR1 SGHRS, CDR2 YFSETQ. CDR3 size: 16 residues. The chain's CDR3 is CASSLRQGVGNTEAFF. The CDR3 DNA reads TGCGCCAGCAGCTTACGGCAGGGGGTGGGGAACACTGAAGCTTTCTTT.

V usage is TRBV27 and J usage is TRBJ1-1, with TRBD1 matching over 8 bases. Trimming took 8 bases from V and 0 from J; bases not matched to a gene: 5. Germline V gene lookup returns CDR1 MNHEY and CDR2 SMNVEV (reference sequence). This CDR3 spans 14 amino acids. Here the CDR3 DNA reads TGTGCCAGCCGTACGGGACAGGTGAACACTGAAGCTTTCTTT. It yields the protein CASRTGQVNTEAFF.

The chain uses TRBV7-9 and TRBJ1-2; D perhaps matches TRBD1 (6 bases). This CDR3 region has 15 residues. Germline V gene data show CDR1 as SEHNR and CDR2 as FQNEAQ (reference sequence). V dropped 5 bases and J dropped 6 bases, with 19 bases sitting between them. The CDR3 here is CASSPSMRGKDGYTF. The CDR3 DNA sequence: TGTGCCAGCAGCCCATCTATGAGGGGGAAGGATGGCTACACCTTC.